Below, 19 T cell receptor beta chains from the same sample are listed, as sequenced in a study of blood T cell repertoires in COVID-19. Some clones are missing from TCRdb's copy, which holds only in-frame ones; the method was immunoSEQ multiplex PCR. The sample shows around 200,000 clones, approximately 90% of them seen only once. Sequencing was done on a sample of PBMCs or T cells enriched from blood (not recorded which). The receptors were sampled from a man in his thirties or forties who had recovered from COVID-19.

The V and J genes are TRBV27 and TRBJ1-1; 7 nucleotides agree with TRBD1. After removal of 6 bases from V and 4 bases from J, the junction contained 5 bases not matched to a gene. The length of the CDR3 is 13 residues. In germline, CDR1 is MNHEY, CDR2 SMNVEV (reference sequence). In DNA form, the CDR3 reads TGTGCCAGCAGCCGACAGGGAGCCACTGAAGCTTTCTTT. Translation gives CASSRQGATEAFF.

The J gene is TRBJ1-6, the V gene TRBV30; no clear D gene. In germline, CDR1 is GTSNPN, CDR2 SVGIG (reference sequence). Trimming took off 0 bases at V and 3 bases at J, with 12 bases between the two ends. The length of the CDR3 is 16 residues. The CDR3, as DNA: TGTGCCTGGAGTGTAGGTGTCAGGAACTATAATTCACCCCTCCACTTT. Protein product: CAWSVGVRNYNSPLHF.

This clone has just one count. The chain employs TRBV5-1 and TRBJ2-3, with a tentative D call TRBD1 (6 bases). From germline, CDR1 is SGHRS and CDR2 YFSETQ. V lost 0 bases to trimming and J lost 4 bases, with 15 bases between them. The CDR3 sequence is 16 residues long. In nucleotides, the CDR3 is TGCGCCAGCAGCTTGGATGGGCAGGGGATCGCAGATACGCAGTATTTT. Its protein is CASSLDGQGIADTQYF.

The rearrangement joins TRBV10-3 to TRBJ2-1; 15 nucleotides agree with TRBD2. This CDR3 is 16 amino acids long. The junction had 5 bases not matched to a gene; V was cut back by 9 bases and J by 2 bases. In germline, CDR1 is ENHRY, CDR2 SYGVKD. The chain's CDR3 is CAIRTSGRGTYNEQFF. Written as DNA, the CDR3 is TGTGCCATACGGACTAGCGGGAGGGGAACCTACAATGAGCAGTTCTTC.

The chain has TRBV19 and TRBJ1-2; D is possibly TRBD1 (5 bases). Germline V gives CDR1 LNHDA, CDR2 SQIVND (reference sequence). The CDR3 has 18 amino acids. V shed 4 bases and J shed 3 bases, with 24 bases lying between them. As DNA, the CDR3 is TGTGCCAGTAGTACCCGGAGGGACGTAGGGGAATATGACTATGGCTACACCTTC. It specifies CASSTRRDVGEYDYGYTF. Drawing the rest from reference TRBV19 and TRBJ1-2, the complete variable domain is DGGITQSPKYLFRKEGQNVTLSCEQNLNHDAMYWYRQDPGQGLRLIYYSQIVNDFQKGDIAEGYSVSREKKESFPLTVTSAQKNPTAFYLCASSTRRDVGEYDYGYTFGSGTRLTVV.

The chain combines TRBV28 with TRBJ2-7; a weak D match, TRBD1 (6 bases). CDR1 is MDHEN, CDR2 SYDVKM, per germline. V lost 3 bases and J 5 bases, leaving 14 bases between the germline ends. The CDR3 has 14 amino acids. The CDR3 nucleotides read TGTGCCAGCAGTTTCTCCCGAACAGGGCACGAGCAGTACTTC. It codes for CASSFSRTGHEQYF.

This chain joins TRBV6-2 or TRBV6-3 and TRBJ2-7, with D possibly matching TRBD1 (5 bases). CDR1 is MNHEY, CDR2 SVGEGT, per germline. This CDR3 has 15 residues. V was trimmed by 0 bases and J by 2 bases, leaving 11 bases between them. The CDR3 loop is CASSYSLGHTYEQYF. CDR3 sequence (DNA): TGTGCCAGCAGTTACTCCCTCGGACATACCTACGAGCAGTACTTC.

This clone was recorded once. The V gene is TRBV11-3, the J gene TRBJ2-1; weak D call: TRBD1 (6 bases). Germline V gene sequence: CDR1 SGHNT, CDR2 YENEEA. The CDR3 runs to 15 residues. V was clipped by 4 bases and J by 0 bases, with 10 bases between them. CDR3 nucleotide sequence: TGTGCCAGCAGCTCAACAGGGAGCTCCTACAATGAGCAGTTCTTC. It yields the protein CASSSTGSSYNEQFF.

The chain is built from TRBV19 and TRBJ1-2, with a weak D call TRBD1 (5 bases). CDR3 length equals 12 residues. V lost 5 bases to trimming and J lost 8 bases, with 12 bases between them. Germline-derived CDR1 and CDR2 are LNHDA and SQIVND (reference sequence). CDR3 residues: CASSPPGQGYTF. CDR3 nucleotides: TGTGCCAGTAGTCCCCCAGGGCAAGGCTACACCTTC.

This clone was detected a few times. The chain employs TRBV5-1 and TRBJ2-2, with a tentative D call TRBD1 (6 bases). The CDR3 runs 16 residues. Trimming removed 5 bases at V and 0 bases at J, with 14 bases between. The germline CDR1 and CDR2 sequences are SGHRS and YFSETQ. CDR3 amino acids: CASRQTGTSNTGELFF. CDR3 DNA: TGCGCCAGCAGGCAAACCGGGACATCGAACACCGGGGAGCTGTTTTTT.

CDR3 DNA: TGTGCCAGCTCACCAAGGACTAGCGTCCCCCACACAGATACGCAGTATTTT. This translates into CASSPRTSVPHTDTQYF. The chain links TRBV18 to TRBJ2-3, with 9 nucleotides matching TRBD2. Looked up from germline, CDR1 is KGHSH and CDR2 is LQKENI. This CDR3 has 17 amino acids. V shed 2 bases, J shed 2 bases, and the junction held 8 bases outside the gene matches.

The V and J genes are TRBV10-1 and TRBJ2-2; TRBD1 agrees at 8 bases. The trim removed 9 bases at V and 1 base at J, leaving 7 bases unmatched. The CDR3 sequence is 15 residues long. Germline CDR1 and CDR2: WNHNN and SYGVQD (reference sequence). CDR3 coding DNA: TGCGCCAGTGCAAAACAGGGGGGGAACACCGGGGAGCTGTTTTTT. Translation: CASAKQGGNTGELFF.

The chain employs TRBV6-5 and TRBJ1-1; 7 bases map to TRBD1. Germline values: CDR1 MNHEY, CDR2 SVGAGI. The J segment lost 5 bases and the V segment lost 7 bases, leaving 4 bases of the junction unmatched. This CDR3 is 12 amino acids long. CDR3 amino acids: CASTPGGTEAFF. Written as DNA, the CDR3 is TGTGCCAGCACCCCAGGGGGAACTGAAGCTTTCTTT.

The chain employs TRBV6-5 and TRBJ1-5; 7 positions match TRBD1. The CDR3 has 13 amino acids. The germline V gene encodes CDR1 MNHEY and CDR2 SVGAGI. V was pared by 6 bases and J by 5 bases, with 4 bases of the junction left unmatched. In DNA, the CDR3 is TGTGCCAGCAGCCGACAGGGTGATCAGCCCCAGCATTTT. Protein: CASSRQGDQPQHF.

The J gene is TRBJ1-4, the V gene TRBV4-1; 7 bases agree with TRBD1. This CDR3 comprises 14 residues. CDR1 and CDR2 (germline): MGHRA, YSYEKL. The V gene end was trimmed by 6 bases and the J gene end by 8 bases; junction bases not matched to a gene: 9. The CDR3 DNA sequence: TGCGCCAGCAGTCCAGGGGGTGCCGTGGAAAAACTGTTTTTT. It translates to CASSPGGAVEKLFF.

The chain carries TRBV7-9 and TRBJ2-2, with no clear D. V dropped 5 bases and J dropped 4 bases, with 5 bases sitting between them. This CDR3 region has 12 residues. Germline CDR1 is SEHNR and CDR2 is FQNEAQ (reference sequence). CDR3 bases: TGTGCCAGCAGCCACGGCACCGGGGAGCTGTTTTTT. Encoded protein: CASSHGTGELFF.

V and J are TRBV15 and TRBJ1-1; no firm D call. Germline V lookup: CDR1 LNHNV, CDR2 YYDKDF (reference sequence). V dropped 0 bases and J dropped 4 bases, with 18 bases sitting between them. CDR3 length: 17 amino acids. For the CDR3, the DNA is TGTGCCACCAGCAGAGATAGGCCTGGGAGGGTTGGCACTGAAGCTTTCTTT. This gives the protein CATSRDRPGRVGTEAFF.

The V and J genes are TRBV6-5 and TRBJ1-3; D gene unclear. V lost 2 bases to trimming and J lost 4 bases, with 9 bases between them. The CDR3 is 14 amino acids. Germline V gene sequence: CDR1 MNHEY, CDR2 SVGAGI. Written as DNA, the CDR3 is TGTGCCAGCAGTTACAGCTTGAACGGAAACACCATATATTTT. This encodes CASSYSLNGNTIYF.

The genes are TRBV11-2 and TRBJ2-2, with TRBD2 identical over 11 bases. V was clipped by 2 bases and J by 15 bases; unmatched bases: 2. Germline CDR1 reads SGHAT; CDR2 reads FQNNGV. The CDR3 runs to 12 residues. CDR3 residues: CASSLTSGSVFF. The CDR3 DNA reads as TGTGCCAGCAGCTTAACTAGCGGGAGCGTGTTTTTT.